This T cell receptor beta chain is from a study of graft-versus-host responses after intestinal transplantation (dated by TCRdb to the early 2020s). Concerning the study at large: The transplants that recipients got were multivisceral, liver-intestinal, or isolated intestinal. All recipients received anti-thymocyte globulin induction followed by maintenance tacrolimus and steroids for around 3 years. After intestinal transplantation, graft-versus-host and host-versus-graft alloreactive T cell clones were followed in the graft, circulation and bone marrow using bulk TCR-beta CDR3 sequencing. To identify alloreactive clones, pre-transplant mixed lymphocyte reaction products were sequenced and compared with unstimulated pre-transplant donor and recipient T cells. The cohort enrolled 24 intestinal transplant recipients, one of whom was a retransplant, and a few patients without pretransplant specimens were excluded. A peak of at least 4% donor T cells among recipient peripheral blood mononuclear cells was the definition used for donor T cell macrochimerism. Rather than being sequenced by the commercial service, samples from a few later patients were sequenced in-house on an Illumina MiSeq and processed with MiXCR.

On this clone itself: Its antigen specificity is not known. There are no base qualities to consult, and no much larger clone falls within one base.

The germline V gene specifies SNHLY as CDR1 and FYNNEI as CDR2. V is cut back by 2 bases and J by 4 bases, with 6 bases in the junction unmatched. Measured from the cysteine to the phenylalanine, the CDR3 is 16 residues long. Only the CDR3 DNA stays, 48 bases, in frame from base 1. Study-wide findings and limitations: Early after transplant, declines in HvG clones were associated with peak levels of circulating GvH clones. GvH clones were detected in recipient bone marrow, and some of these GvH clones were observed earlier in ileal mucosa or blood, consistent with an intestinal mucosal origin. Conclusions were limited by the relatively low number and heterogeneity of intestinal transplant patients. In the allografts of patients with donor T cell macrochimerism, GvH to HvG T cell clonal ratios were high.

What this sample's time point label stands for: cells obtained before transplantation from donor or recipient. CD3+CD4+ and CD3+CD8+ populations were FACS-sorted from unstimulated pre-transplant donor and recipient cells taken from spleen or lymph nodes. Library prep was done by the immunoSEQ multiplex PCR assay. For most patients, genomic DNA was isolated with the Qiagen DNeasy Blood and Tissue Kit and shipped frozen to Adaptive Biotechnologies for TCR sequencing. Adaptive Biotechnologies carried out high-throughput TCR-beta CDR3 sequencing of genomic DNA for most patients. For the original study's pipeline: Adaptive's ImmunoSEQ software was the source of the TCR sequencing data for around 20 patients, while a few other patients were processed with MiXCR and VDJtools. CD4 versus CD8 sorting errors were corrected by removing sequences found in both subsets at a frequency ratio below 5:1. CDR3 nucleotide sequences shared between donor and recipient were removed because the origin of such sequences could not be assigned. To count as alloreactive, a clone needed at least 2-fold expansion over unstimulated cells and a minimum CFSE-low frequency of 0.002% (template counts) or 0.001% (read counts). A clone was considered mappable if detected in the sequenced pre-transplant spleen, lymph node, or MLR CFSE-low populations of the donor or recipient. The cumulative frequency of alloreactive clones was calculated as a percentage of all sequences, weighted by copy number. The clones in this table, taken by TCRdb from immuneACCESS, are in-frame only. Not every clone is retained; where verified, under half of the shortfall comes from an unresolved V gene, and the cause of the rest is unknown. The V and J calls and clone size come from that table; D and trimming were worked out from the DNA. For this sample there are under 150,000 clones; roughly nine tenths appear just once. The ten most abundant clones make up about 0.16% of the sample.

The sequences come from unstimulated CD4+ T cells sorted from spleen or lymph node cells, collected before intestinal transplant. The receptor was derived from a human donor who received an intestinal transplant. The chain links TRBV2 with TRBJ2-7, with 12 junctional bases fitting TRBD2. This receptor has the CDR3 CASSELAGGAVYEQYF. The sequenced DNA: TGTGCCAGCAGTGAACTAGCGGGGGGGGCGGTTTACGAGCAGTACTTC.